A selection of T cell receptor beta chains follows, all from one sample in a study of cytomegalovirus exposure and HLA in healthy donors. TCRdb's table, derived via immunoSEQ multiplex PCR, lists solely in-frame clones and lacks some. In the table there are about 180,000 clones, less than 80% of which are singletons. Sequencing was carried out using PBMCs. The receptors come from a woman aged 40-49 years in good health and CMV-seronegative. CDR3s include the opening cysteine and the closing phenylalanine or tryptophan. The D gene is left open where the match is weak. Rows give clone size only sometimes, using once, few, many, or a class for an expanded clone.

d_call,clone_size,v_call,j_call,cdr3_aa,cdr3_nt
-,-,TRBV5-4,TRBJ2-3,CASTRRWDGDTQYF,TGTGCCAGCACCCGGAGGTGGGATGGAGATACGCAGTATTTT
-,-,TRBV10-1,TRBJ1-3,CAPMRTQSSGNTIYF,TGCGCCCCAATGAGAACCCAATCTTCTGGAAACACCATATATTTT
TRBD2,-,TRBV19,TRBJ2-7,CASIGSSSGGGYEQYF,TGTGCCAGTATCGGTTCGTCTAGCGGGGGTGGCTACGAGCAGTACTTC
TRBD2,-,TRBV9,TRBJ2-1,CASSVELAASYNEQFF,TGTGCCAGCAGCGTAGAACTAGCGGCCTCCTACAATGAGCAGTTCTTC
-,-,TRBV6-5,TRBJ1-1,CATAGPSEAFF,TGTGCCACCGCAGGTCCCTCTGAAGCTTTCTTT
TRBD2,-,TRBV11-2,TRBJ2-7,CASRSSGGSYEQYF,TGTGCCAGCAGGTCTAGCGGGGGCTCCTACGAGCAGTACTTC
-,-,TRBV5-1,TRBJ1-1,CASSFTGFEAFF,TGCGCCAGCAGCTTTACAGGGTTCGAAGCTTTCTTT
TRBD1,-,TRBV5-1,TRBJ1-3,CASARDSYSGNTIYF,TGCGCCAGCGCTCGGGACAGCTACTCTGGAAACACCATATATTTT
TRBD1,-,TRBV28,TRBJ1-1,CASSRGQGRTEAFF,TGTGCCAGCAGCCGGGGACAGGGGAGAACTGAAGCTTTCTTT
-,few,TRBV10-3,TRBJ1-2,CAISDRGQGYTF,TGTGCCATCAGTGATAGGGGCCAAGGCTACACCTTC
-,-,TRBV30,TRBJ1-1,CAWTGGTMNTEAFF,TGTGCCTGGACGGGGGGTACCATGAACACTGAAGCTTTCTTT
TRBD2,-,TRBV18,TRBJ2-1,CASSRLAESSYNEQFF,TGTGCCAGCTCACGCCTAGCGGAAAGCTCCTACAATGAGCAGTTCTTC
TRBD2,-,TRBV7-2,TRBJ2-1,CASSLAPRTSGYNEQFF,TGTGCCAGCAGCTTAGCCCCCCGGACTAGCGGATACAATGAGCAGTTCTTC
-,-,TRBV10-3,TRBJ2-7,CAISDPGTASGDEQYF,TGTGCCATCAGTGACCCGGGGACAGCCTCGGGGGACGAGCAGTACTTC
-,-,TRBV5-1,TRBJ2-1,CASSLEAVTYNEQFF,TGCGCCAGCAGCTTGGAGGCGGTAACCTACAATGAGCAGTTCTTC
-,-,TRBV5-1,TRBJ1-1,CASSLDPGISTEAFF,TGCGCCAGCAGCTTGGACCCGGGGATTAGCACTGAAGCTTTCTTT
TRBD1,-,TRBV9,TRBJ2-5,CASSGFRDSGETQYF,TGTGCCAGCAGCGGATTCAGGGACAGCGGCGAGACCCAGTACTTC
-,-,TRBV9,TRBJ2-2,CASSVGGKGTGELFF,TGTGCCAGCAGCGTAGGAGGGAAGGGCACCGGGGAGCTGTTTTTT
-,-,TRBV21-1,TRBJ2-7,CASSVLRRGEVDEQYF,TGTGCCAGCAGCGTACTCAGGAGAGGGGAGGTCGACGAGCAGTACTTC
TRBD1,-,TRBV15,TRBJ1-1,CATSRAYRGDNTEAFF,TGTGCCACCAGCAGGGCTTACAGGGGGGACAACACTGAAGCTTTCTTT
-,-,TRBV4-3,TRBJ2-7,CASSQLAEGEQYF,TGCGCCAGCAGCCAACTCGCCGAGGGCGAGCAGTACTTC
TRBD1,-,TRBV30,TRBJ1-1,CASQGVNTEAFF,TGTGCCTCGCAGGGGGTGAACACTGAAGCTTTCTTT
-,-,TRBV19,TRBJ1-3,CASSFLSGNTIYF,TGTGCCAGTAGTTTCCTCTCTGGAAACACCATATATTTT
-,-,TRBV19,TRBJ1-2,CASSIWGLGRGYTF,TGTGCCAGTAGTATTTGGGGGCTCGGGCGCGGCTACACCTTC
-,-,TRBV6-1,TRBJ1-1,CASGRGNTEAFF,TGTGCCAGCGGACGGGGGAACACTGAAGCTTTCTTT
-,-,TRBV27,TRBJ1-5,CASRGQNFDSNQPQHF,TGTGCCAGCAGGGGACAAAACTTTGATAGCAATCAGCCCCAGCATTTT
-,-,TRBV6-1,TRBJ1-1,CASIPTVSYTEAFF,TGTGCCAGCATTCCGACAGTCTCCTACACTGAAGCTTTCTTT
-,-,TRBV6-1,TRBJ1-2,CASSEADKYYGYTF,TGTGCCAGCAGTGAAGCGGACAAGTACTATGGCTACACCTTC
TRBD1,-,TRBV29-1,TRBJ2-7,CSVLGQGAYEQYF,TGCAGCGTTCTGGGACAGGGGGCCTACGAGCAGTACTTC
-,few,TRBV5-6,TRBJ1-4,CASSPQGRQNEKLFF,TGTGCCAGCAGCCCCCAGGGGAGACAAAATGAAAAACTGTTTTTT
TRBD1,-,TRBV7-8,TRBJ1-1,CASIPGQMNTEAFF,TGTGCCAGCATCCCGGGACAGATGAACACTGAAGCTTTCTTT
TRBD1,-,TRBV28,TRBJ2-7,CASSTGGQGGYEQYF,TGTGCCAGCAGTACGGGGGGACAGGGAGGGTACGAGCAGTACTTC
-,-,TRBV30,TRBJ1-6,CAGGGRSSYNSPLHF,TGTGCCGGGGGGGGGAGAAGCTCCTATAATTCACCCCTCCACTTT